The entry below gives a single T cell receptor (beta chain) sequence along with its context. Its matching antigen is unknown. The trim removed 0 bases at V and 5 bases at J, leaving 7 bases unmatched. The CDR3 has 16 amino acids. Germline V gene lookup returns CDR1 MNHEY and CDR2 SMNVEV (reference sequence). This record belongs to a study of cytomegalovirus exposure and HLA in healthy donors. The PCR ran on 60 Vbeta and 13 Jbeta primers. This table comes from immunoSEQ multiplex PCR, and its TCRdb copy is limited to in-frame clones, with some not included. The repertoire holds approximately 220,000 clones, with 83% as singletons. Study results and limitations: Later analysis showed most CMV-associated TCR beta chains appearing HLA-restricted.

This receptor was taken from a girl aged 10-17 years in good health and CMV-seronegative. Sample: PBMCs. This chain uses TRBV27 with TRBJ2-7; 10 positions agree with TRBD2. The CDR3 coding sequence is TGTGCCAGCAGTTTATCCCCTAGCGGGAGTTTTAACGAGCAGTACTTC. Its protein product is CASSLSPSGSFNEQYF.